A single sample is the source of the 4 T cell receptor beta chains below, sequenced in a study of blood T cell repertoires in COVID-19. Repertoires were generated with immunoSEQ multiplex PCR, while TCRdb's copy carries only in-frame clones and drops some. Here the sample spans 150,000 or so clones, about 89% being singletons. Specimen: peripheral blood. The receptors here all came from a woman between 65 and 79 years old with COVID-19, enrolled during active disease.

J is TRBJ1-1 and V is TRBV6-5; 9 positions match TRBD1. The germline V gene has CDR1 MNHEY and CDR2 SVGAGI. The CDR3 covers 13 residues. With 9 bases clipped from V and 2 bases from J, the junction kept 4 bases outside the gene matches. CDR3 amino acids: CASNRGLNTEAFF. CDR3 in DNA: TGTGCCAGTAACAGGGGGCTTAACACTGAAGCTTTCTTT.

The genes are TRBV2 and TRBJ1-1; D gene uncertain. The germline gives CDR1 SNHLY, CDR2 FYNNEI. Trimming took off 9 bases at V and 3 bases at J, with 8 bases between the two ends. The CDR3 covers 11 residues. The CDR3 loop is CARTVDTEAFF. CDR3 nucleotide sequence: TGTGCCAGAACGGTGGACACTGAAGCTTTCTTT.

This chain joins TRBV12-3 or TRBV12-4 and TRBJ2-7; D is possibly TRBD2 (6 bases). V lost 6 bases to trimming and J lost 6 bases, with 12 bases between them. This CDR3 region has 12 residues. CDR3 loop: CASSPTRGEQYF. CDR3 nucleotides: TGTGCCAGCAGCCCGACTAGGGGCGAGCAGTACTTC.

V gene TRBV29-1 combines with J gene TRBJ2-5; TRBD2 aligns across 10 bases. In germline, CDR1 is SQVTM, CDR2 ANQGSEA. CDR3 length: 17 amino acids. The junction had 17 bases not matched to a gene; V was cut back by 6 bases and J by 4 bases. The CDR3 sequence is CSVARTSGGGLGETQYF. The CDR3 DNA sequence: TGCAGCGTGGCCCGGACTAGCGGAGGGGGTTTGGGAGAGACCCAGTACTTC.